The next 8 T cell receptor beta chains were all read from a single sample in a study of blood T cell repertoires in COVID-19. Profiling relied on immunoSEQ multiplex PCR, and the TCRdb table lists in-frame clones only, not all of them. The sample yields 29,000 or so clones, just over 90% seen once. Sequenced material: peripheral blood. The receptor set was obtained from a man aged 50-59 years with active COVID-19.

V and J are TRBV6-1 and TRBJ2-7, with 11 bases that match TRBD2. Germline V gives CDR1 MNHNS, CDR2 SASEGT. The ends lost 1 base at V and 2 bases at J; junction bases unmatched: 10. The CDR3 consists of 18 residues. CDR3 residues: CASSEGPLLAGAPYEQYF. In nucleotides, the CDR3 is TGTGCCAGCAGTGAAGGACCTTTACTAGCGGGAGCCCCCTACGAGCAGTACTTC.

The rearrangement uses TRBV15 and TRBJ2-7; 12 bases are a match to TRBD2. Losses at the gene ends were 3 bases for V and 2 bases for J; bases not matched to a gene: 2. Germline V gene lookup returns CDR1 LNHNV and CDR2 YYDKDF (reference sequence). CDR3 size: 15 residues. The CDR3 loop is CATSSGLAGPYEQYF. The CDR3 bases are TGTGCCACCAGCAGCGGACTAGCGGGGCCCTACGAGCAGTACTTC.

A single count supports this clone. V is TRBV6-5 and J is TRBJ1-1, with no clear D. The V gene's germline CDR1 is MNHEY and CDR2 SVGAGI. V lost 9 bases and J lost 0, with 17 bases in between. The CDR3 has 15 amino acids. Here the CDR3 reads CASRRGQVMNTEAFF. CDR3 bases: TGTGCCAGTCGACGAGGGCAGGTGATGAACACTGAAGCTTTCTTT.

The rearrangement links TRBV7-9 to TRBJ2-3; D uncertain. Trimming cost V 5 bases and J 0 bases, with 15 bases left between them. The CDR3 length is 16 residues. Germline CDR1 reads SEHNR; CDR2 reads FQNEAQ (reference sequence). The CDR3 DNA follows: TGTGCCAGCAGCCCACCCGCTGCCACTAGCACAGATACGCAGTATTTT. Translated: CASSPPAATSTDTQYF.

This clone came up once. The chain employs TRBV19 and TRBJ2-3; 10 bases are shared with TRBD1. Per the germline V gene, CDR1 is LNHDA and CDR2 is SQIVND (reference sequence). The V segment lost 3 bases and the J segment 3 bases; nucleotides outside the gene matches: 3. The CDR3 is 15 residues long. The CDR3 DNA follows: TGTGCCAGTAGTATCTCGGGACAGGGGACAGATACGCAGTATTTT. It specifies CASSISGQGTDTQYF.

The genes are TRBV29-1 and TRBJ2-1; 8 bases align to TRBD1. CDR3 length: 15 amino acids. Unmatched junction bases numbered 5, after V lost 2 bases and J lost 2 bases. CDR1 and CDR2 from the germline V gene are SQVTM and ANQGSEA. The CDR3 loop reads CSVELYRGAYNEQFF. CDR3 nucleotide sequence: TGCAGCGTTGAATTGTACAGGGGGGCCTACAATGAGCAGTTCTTC.

This chain connects TRBV19 to TRBJ2-7; 10 nucleotides line up with TRBD2. The CDR3 is made up of 15 amino acids. Germline assignment: CDR1 LNHDA and CDR2 SQIVND (reference sequence). V was clipped by 7 bases and J by 0 bases; unmatched bases: 6. The CDR3 bases are TGTGCCAGTAAACCTAGCGGGAGAAGCTCCTACGAGCAGTACTTC. Translating gives CASKPSGRSSYEQYF.

This clone is a singleton in its sample. V usage is TRBV10-3 and J usage is TRBJ2-5; D call uncertain. Germline CDR1 is ENHRY and CDR2 is SYGVKD. The CDR3 is 12 residues long. Trimming left V 3 bases short and J 9 bases short, with 11 bases between. DNA for the CDR3: TGTGCCATCAGTGAACAACCCGAAGCCCAGTACTTC. Translated, it gives CAISEQPEAQYF.